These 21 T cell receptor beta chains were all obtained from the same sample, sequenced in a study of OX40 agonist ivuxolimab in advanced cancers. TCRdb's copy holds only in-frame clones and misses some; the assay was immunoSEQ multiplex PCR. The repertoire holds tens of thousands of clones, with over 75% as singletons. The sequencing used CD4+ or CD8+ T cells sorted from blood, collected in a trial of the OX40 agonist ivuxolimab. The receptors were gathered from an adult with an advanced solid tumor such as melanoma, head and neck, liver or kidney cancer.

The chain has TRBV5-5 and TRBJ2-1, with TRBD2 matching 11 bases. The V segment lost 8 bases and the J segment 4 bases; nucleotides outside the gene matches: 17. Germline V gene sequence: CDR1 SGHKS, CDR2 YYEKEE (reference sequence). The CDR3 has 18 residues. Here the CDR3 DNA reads TGTGCCAGTAGGACCGGGACTAGCGGAACCCCGGGGTACAATGAGCAGTTCTTC. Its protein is CASRTGTSGTPGYNEQFF. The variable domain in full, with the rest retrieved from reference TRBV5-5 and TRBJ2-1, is DAGVTQSPTHLIKTRGQQVTLRCSPISGHKSVSWYQQVLGQGPQFIFQYYEKEERGRGNFPDRFSARQFPNYSSELNVNALLLGDSALYLCASRTGTSGTPGYNEQFFGPGTRLTVL.

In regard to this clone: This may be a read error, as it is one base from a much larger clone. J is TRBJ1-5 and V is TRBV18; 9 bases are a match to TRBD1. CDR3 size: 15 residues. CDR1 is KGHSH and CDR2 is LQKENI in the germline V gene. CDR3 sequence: CASSPLTGGGQSQHF. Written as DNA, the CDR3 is TGTGCCAGCTCACCATTAACAGGGGGCGGTCAGTCCCAGCATTTT.

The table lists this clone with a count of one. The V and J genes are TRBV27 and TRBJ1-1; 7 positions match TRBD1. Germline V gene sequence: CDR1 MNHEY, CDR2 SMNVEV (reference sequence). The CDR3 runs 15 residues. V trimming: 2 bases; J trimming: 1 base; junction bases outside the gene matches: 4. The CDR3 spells CASSLRRQGNTEAFF. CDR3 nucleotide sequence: TGTGCCAGCAGTTTAAGGCGACAGGGGAACACTGAAGCTTTCTTT.

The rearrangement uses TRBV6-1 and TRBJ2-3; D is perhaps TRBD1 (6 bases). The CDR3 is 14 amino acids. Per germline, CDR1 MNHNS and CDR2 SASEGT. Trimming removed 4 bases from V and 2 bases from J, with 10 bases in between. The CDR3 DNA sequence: TGTGCCAGCAGTGTCTGGACAGACACAGATACGCAGTATTTT. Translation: CASSVWTDTDTQYF.

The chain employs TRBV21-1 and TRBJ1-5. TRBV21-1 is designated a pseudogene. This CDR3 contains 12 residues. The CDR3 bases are TGTGCCACCTCCTTCCCGGCAGAGCCCCAGCATTTT. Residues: CATSFPAEPQHF.

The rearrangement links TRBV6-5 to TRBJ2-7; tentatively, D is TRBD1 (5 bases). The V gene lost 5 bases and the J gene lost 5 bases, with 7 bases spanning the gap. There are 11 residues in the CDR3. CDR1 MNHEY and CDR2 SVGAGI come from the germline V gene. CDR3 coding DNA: TGTGCCAGCAGTCCAGGGCACGAGCAGTACTTC. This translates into CASSPGHEQYF.

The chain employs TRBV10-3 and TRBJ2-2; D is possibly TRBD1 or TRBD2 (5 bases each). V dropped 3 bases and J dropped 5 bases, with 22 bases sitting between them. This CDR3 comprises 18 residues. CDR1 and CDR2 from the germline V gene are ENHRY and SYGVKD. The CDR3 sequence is CAISDSLLRDPDTGELFF. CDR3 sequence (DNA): TGTGCCATCAGTGATTCCCTCCTCCGGGACCCGGATACCGGGGAGCTGTTTTTT.

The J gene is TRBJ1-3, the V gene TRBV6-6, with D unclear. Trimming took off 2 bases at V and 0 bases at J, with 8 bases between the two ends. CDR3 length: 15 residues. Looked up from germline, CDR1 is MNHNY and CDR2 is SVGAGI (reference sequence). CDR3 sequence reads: CASSYDVSSGNTIYF. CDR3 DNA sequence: TGTGCCAGCAGTTACGACGTATCCTCTGGAAACACCATATATTTT.

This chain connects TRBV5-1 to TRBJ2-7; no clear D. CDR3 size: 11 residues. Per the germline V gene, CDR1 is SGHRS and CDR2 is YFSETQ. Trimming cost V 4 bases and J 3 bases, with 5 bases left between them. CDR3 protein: CASSRDYEQYF. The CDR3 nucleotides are TGCGCCAGCAGCAGGGACTACGAGCAGTACTTC.

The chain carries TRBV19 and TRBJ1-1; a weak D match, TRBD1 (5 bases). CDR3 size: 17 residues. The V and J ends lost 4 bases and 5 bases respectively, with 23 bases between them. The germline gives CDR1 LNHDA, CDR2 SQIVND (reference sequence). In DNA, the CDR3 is TGTGCCAGTAGTACCTCCCCGGCAGGCCCCGGGGGGACTGAAGCTTTCTTT. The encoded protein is CASSTSPAGPGGTEAFF.

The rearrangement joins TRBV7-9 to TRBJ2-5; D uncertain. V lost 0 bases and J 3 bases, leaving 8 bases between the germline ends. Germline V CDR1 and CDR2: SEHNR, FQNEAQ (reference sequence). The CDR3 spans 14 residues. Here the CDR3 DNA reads TGTGCCAGCAGCTTAGCTAGTGGTAAAGAGACCCAGTACTTC. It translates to CASSLASGKETQYF.

The CDR3 sequence is CASSHTGVGNTIYF. The CDR3 DNA reads as TGTGCCAGTTCCCATACAGGGGTCGGAAACACCATATATTTT. This chain joins TRBV19 and TRBJ1-3, with 7 bases identical to TRBD1. There are 14 residues in the CDR3. The germline gives CDR1 LNHDA, CDR2 SQIVND (reference sequence). V was pared by 8 bases and J by 4 bases, with 8 bases of the junction left unmatched.

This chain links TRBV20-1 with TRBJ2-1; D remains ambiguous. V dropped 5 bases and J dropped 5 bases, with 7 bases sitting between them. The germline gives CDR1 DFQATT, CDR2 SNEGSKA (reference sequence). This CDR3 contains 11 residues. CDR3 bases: TGCAGTGCTCCACATGACAATGAGCAGTTCTTC. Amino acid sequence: CSAPHDNEQFF.

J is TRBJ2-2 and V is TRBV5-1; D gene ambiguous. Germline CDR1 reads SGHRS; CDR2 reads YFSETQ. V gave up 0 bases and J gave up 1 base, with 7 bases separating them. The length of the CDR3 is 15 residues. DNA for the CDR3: TGCGCCAGCAGCTTGGACGTGGTGAACACCGGGGAGCTGTTTTTT. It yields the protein CASSLDVVNTGELFF.

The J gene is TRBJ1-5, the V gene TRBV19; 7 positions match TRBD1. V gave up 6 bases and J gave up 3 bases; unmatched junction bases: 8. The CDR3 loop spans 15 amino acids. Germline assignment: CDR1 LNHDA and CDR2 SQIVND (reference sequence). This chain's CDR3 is CASSLDRALNQPQHF. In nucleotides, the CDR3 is TGTGCCAGTAGCTTAGACAGGGCCCTCAATCAGCCCCAGCATTTT. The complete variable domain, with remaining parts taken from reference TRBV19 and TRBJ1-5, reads DGGITQSPKYLFRKEGQNVTLSCEQNLNHDAMYWYRQDPGQGLRLIYYSQIVNDFQKGDIAEGYSVSREKKESFPLTVTSAQKNPTAFYLCASSLDRALNQPQHFGDGTRLSIL.

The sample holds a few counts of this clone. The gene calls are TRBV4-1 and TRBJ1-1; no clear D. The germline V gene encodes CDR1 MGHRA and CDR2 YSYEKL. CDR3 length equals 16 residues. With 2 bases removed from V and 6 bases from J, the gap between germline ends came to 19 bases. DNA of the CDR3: TGCGCCAGCAGCCAATTAAATCGAGCTTCGGGCGCTGAAGCTTTCTTT. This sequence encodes CASSQLNRASGAEAFF.

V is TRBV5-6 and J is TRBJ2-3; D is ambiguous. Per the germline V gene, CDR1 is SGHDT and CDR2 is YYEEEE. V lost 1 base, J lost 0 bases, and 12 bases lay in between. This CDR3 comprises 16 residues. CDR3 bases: TGTGCCAGCAGCTTGAAGCTTCTGGCTAGCACAGATACGCAGTATTTT. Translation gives CASSLKLLASTDTQYF.

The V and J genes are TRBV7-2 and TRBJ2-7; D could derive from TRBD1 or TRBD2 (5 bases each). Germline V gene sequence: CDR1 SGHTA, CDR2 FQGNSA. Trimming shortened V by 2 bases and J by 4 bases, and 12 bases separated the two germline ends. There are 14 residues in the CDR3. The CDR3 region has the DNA TGTGCCAGCAGCTTACGGGACGGTGGGTACGAGCAGTACTTC. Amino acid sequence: CASSLRDGGYEQYF.

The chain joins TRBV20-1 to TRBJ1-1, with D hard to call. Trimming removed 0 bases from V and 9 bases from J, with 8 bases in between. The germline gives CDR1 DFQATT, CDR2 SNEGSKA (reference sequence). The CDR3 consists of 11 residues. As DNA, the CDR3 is TGCAGTGCTAGAGACAGCCGGAAAGCTTTCTTT. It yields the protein CSARDSRKAFF.

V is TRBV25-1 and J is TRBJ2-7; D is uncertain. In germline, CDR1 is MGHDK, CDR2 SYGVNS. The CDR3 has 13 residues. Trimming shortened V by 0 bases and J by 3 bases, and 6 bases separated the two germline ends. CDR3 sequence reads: CASSEYGSYEQYF. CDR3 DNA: TGTGCCAGCAGTGAATATGGTAGCTACGAGCAGTACTTC.

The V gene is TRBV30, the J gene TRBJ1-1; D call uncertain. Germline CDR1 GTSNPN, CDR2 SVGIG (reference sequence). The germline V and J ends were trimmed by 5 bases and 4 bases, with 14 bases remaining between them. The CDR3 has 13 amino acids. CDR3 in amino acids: CAWRWARSTEAFF. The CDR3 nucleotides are TGTGCCTGGCGTTGGGCTCGGTCCACTGAAGCTTTCTTT.